This T cell receptor beta chain originates from a study of monozygotic twins with inflammatory bowel disease. Two nested PCRs, run for around 15 and 10 cycles, were applied to TCRalpha and TCRbeta cDNA. From its re-call of the 5' RACE reads, TCRdb lists each CDR3 protein once, without DNA. This table lists some 400,000 distinct CDR3 sequences. Investigators pulled total RNA out of whole blood and did not sort T cells. The germline V gene has CDR1 SGHVS and CDR2 FQNEAQ. The CDR3 has 16 amino acids. The rearrangement joins TRBV7-8 to TRBJ2-1; absent DNA, TCRdb's TRBD2 call cannot be checked. The TCR sequence derives from a human donor with ulcerative colitis or Crohn's disease, or a healthy co-twin of an affected twin (not recorded which). The sequencing sample was made of blood. CDR3 sequence reads: CASTRTGTSGPNEQFF.